One T cell receptor (beta chain) is described in this entry. This entry is derived from a study of blood T cell repertoires in COVID-19. Study context: COVID-19 samples from acute and convalescent phases originated in the United States, Italy and Spain. The analysed material was cDNA or gDNA that came from T cells, B-cell-depleted T cells, or PBMCs.

The CDR3 has 12 residues. The germline CDR1 and CDR2 sequences are LNHDA and SQIVND (reference sequence). V shed 6 bases and J shed 6 bases, with 8 bases lying between them. Authors' analysis steps: Researchers report that nucleated cell counts were estimated from reference gene primer amplification. TCRdb's copy holds only in-frame clones and misses some; the assay was immunoSEQ multiplex PCR. V and J calls plus clone size are reproduced from that table; the DNA served to infer D and trimming. Among some 42,000 clones listed, approximately 88% were seen once. The specimen sequenced was peripheral blood. The sequence came from a human donor in a cohort sampled during active COVID-19. The V gene is TRBV19, the J gene TRBJ1-4; D not certain. The CDR3 DNA reads as TGTGCCAGTAGGGCAGTCGATGAAAAACTGTTTTTT. Protein product: CASRAVDEKLFF.